This entry lists 32 T cell receptor beta chains sequenced from one sample in a study of blood T cell repertoires in COVID-19. The method was immunoSEQ multiplex PCR; TCRdb's version includes in-frame clones alone and lacks a portion of them. Of approximately 200,000 clones in the sample, around 83% were seen once. Sequenced sample: peripheral blood. The receptors here all came from a woman between 50 and 59 years old with acute or convalescent COVID-19.

The chain employs TRBV27 and TRBJ2-1; D is unclear. The germline V gene has CDR1 MNHEY and CDR2 SMNVEV (reference sequence). V was cut by 6 bases and J by 0 bases, with 6 bases left in between. The CDR3 extends over 13 amino acids. CDR3 coding DNA: TGTGCCAGCAGCGGGTTCTCCTACAATGAGCAGTTCTTC. This gives the protein CASSGFSYNEQFF.

This sequence joins TRBV20-1 and TRBJ1-2; weak D call: TRBD1 (5 bases). This CDR3 contains 11 residues. Germline assignment: CDR1 DFQATT and CDR2 SNEGSKA (reference sequence). Trimming cost V 5 bases and J 8 bases, with 12 bases left between them. The CDR3, as DNA: TGCAGTGCTGGGGGGGAGTGGGGCTACACCTTC. This codes for CSAGGEWGYTF.

The genes are TRBV19 and TRBJ2-1; D is undetermined. Germline assignment: CDR1 LNHDA and CDR2 SQIVND (reference sequence). V was pared by 3 bases and J by 9 bases, with 12 bases between. This CDR3 region has 13 residues. CDR3 protein: CASSMGPSIEQFF. The CDR3 nucleotides are TGTGCCAGTAGTATGGGCCCCAGCATTGAGCAGTTCTTC.

The DNA of the CDR3 is TGTGCCAGCAGCTCGCGGACAGGGGGCGGGTCTGGGGCCAACGTCCTGACTTTC. Translation: CASSSRTGGGSGANVLTF. This chain uses TRBV11-2 with TRBJ2-6; 11 nucleotides match TRBD1. Trimming removed 4 bases from V and 1 base from J; junction bases left unmatched: 6. The germline V gene encodes CDR1 SGHAT and CDR2 FQNNGV. The CDR3 is 18 amino acids.

The rearrangement uses TRBV7-2 and TRBJ2-1, with 11 bases that match TRBD2. The germline V gene has CDR1 SGHTA and CDR2 FQGNSA. J gave up 8 bases and V 5 bases, and 20 bases lay outside the gene matches. This CDR3 is built from 19 residues. The CDR3 DNA reads TGTGCCAGCAGCCCCCAGTGGCTAGCGGGAGGCCTCTCTGGGGATGAGCAGTTCTTC. This codes for CASSPQWLAGGLSGDEQFF.

V and J are TRBV12-2 and TRBJ1-5; the DNA was not compared with TRBD1, the D call given in the table. TRBV12-2 has pseudogene status. The CDR3 contains 14 residues. CDR3 bases: TGTGCAAGTCGCTTACCACAGGGGGATCAGCCCCAGCATTTT. Protein: CASRLPQGDQPQHF.

V and J are TRBV4-2 and TRBJ2-5; D gene ambiguous. CDR1 is LGHNA and CDR2 is YNFKEQ in the germline V gene. V was clipped by 4 bases and J by 0 bases, with 12 bases between them. This CDR3 is built from 15 residues. The CDR3 sequence is CASSPIGAYQETQYF. The CDR3 DNA is TGTGCCAGCAGCCCTATCGGAGCGTACCAAGAGACCCAGTACTTC.

The J gene is TRBJ1-4, the V gene TRBV5-1, with D hard to call. Germline V gene lookup returns CDR1 SGHRS and CDR2 YFSETQ. The V end was cut by 0 bases, the J end by 1 base, with 10 bases between. The CDR3 loop spans 16 amino acids. The chain's CDR3 is CASSLDGFGTNEKLFF. For the CDR3, the DNA is TGCGCCAGCAGCTTGGACGGGTTTGGAACTAATGAAAAACTGTTTTTT.

The chain joins TRBV19 to TRBJ2-7, with 12 positions matching TRBD1. Germline CDR1 reads LNHDA; CDR2 reads SQIVND (reference sequence). V lost 4 bases, J lost 7 bases, and 11 bases stayed unmatched. The CDR3 contains 16 residues. This CDR3 reads CASSRGTGGLSDEQYF. The CDR3, as DNA: TGTGCCAGTAGTAGGGGGACAGGGGGCCTTTCTGATGAGCAGTACTTC.

The chain combines TRBV5-6 with TRBJ1-3; D is unclear. Trimming removed 4 bases from V and 0 bases from J, with 20 bases in between. This CDR3 has 18 residues. CDR1 is SGHDT, CDR2 YYEEEE, per germline. The CDR3 spells CASSPDPVAGDSGNTIYF. CDR3 DNA sequence: TGTGCCAGCAGCCCCGACCCCGTGGCCGGGGACTCTGGAAACACCATATATTTT.

The rearrangement joins TRBV30 to TRBJ2-3; 11 bases agree with TRBD1. The CDR3 runs 16 residues. The V gene end was trimmed by 3 bases and the J gene end by 4 bases; junction bases not matched to a gene: 9. CDR1 and CDR2 from the germline V gene are GTSNPN and SVGIG (reference sequence). CDR3 protein: CAWSAPGQGAADTQYF. The CDR3 bases are TGTGCCTGGAGCGCACCCGGACAGGGGGCAGCAGATACGCAGTATTTT.

This clone was seen a single time. The chain recombines TRBV2 with TRBJ1-1; no reliable D call. This CDR3 has 15 amino acids. Germline CDR1 SNHLY, CDR2 FYNNEI. V gave up 6 bases and J gave up 6 bases, with 20 bases separating them. Written as DNA, the CDR3 is TGTGCCAGCAGGGGTGGACTGTCGTTTCCTGCTGAAGCTTTCTTT. It translates to CASRGGLSFPAEAFF.

V usage is TRBV3-1 (or the pseudogene TRBV3-2) and J usage is TRBJ1-1, with D possibly being TRBD1 (5 bases). CDR3 length: 14 amino acids. In germline, CDR1 is LGHDT, CDR2 YNNKEL (reference sequence). The germline V and J ends were trimmed by 0 bases and 5 bases, with 10 bases remaining between them. CDR3 DNA sequence: TGTGCCAGCAGCCAAGATTTGGGGGGAACTGAAGCTTTCTTT. Translating gives CASSQDLGGTEAFF.

J is TRBJ2-7 and V is TRBV28, with D unresolved. CDR1 MDHEN and CDR2 SYDVKM come from the germline V gene. Trimming removed 4 bases from V and 3 bases from J, with 10 bases in between. CDR3 length equals 13 residues. CDR3 in DNA: TGTGCCAGCAGTTCCATCTTCAGCTACGAGCAGTACTTC. Translating it yields CASSSIFSYEQYF. Full variable domain (outside the CDR3, taken from reference TRBV28 and TRBJ2-7): DVKVTQSSRYLVKRTGEKVFLECVQDMDHENMFWYRQDPGLGLRLIYFSYDVKMKEKGDIPEGYSVSREKKERFSLILESASTNQTSMYLCASSSIFSYEQYFGPGTRLTVT.

The chain is built from TRBV5-1 and TRBJ1-4, with 7 bases matching TRBD1. Germline V gene data show CDR1 as SGHRS and CDR2 as YFSETQ. The CDR3 runs 16 residues. The junction had 2 bases not matched to a gene; V was cut back by 0 bases and J by 0 bases. This chain's CDR3 is CASSLGDSTTNEKLFF. The CDR3 DNA reads TGCGCCAGCAGCTTGGGGGACAGTACAACTAATGAAAAACTGTTTTTT.

V is TRBV10-3 and J is TRBJ1-2; no clear D gene. V was cut by 0 bases and J by 0 bases, with 5 bases left in between. The germline CDR1 and CDR2 sequences are ENHRY and SYGVKD. This CDR3 is built from 14 residues. CDR3 nucleotides: TGTGCCATCAGTGAGTCCGCAGCTAACTATGGCTACACCTTC. Amino acids: CAISESAANYGYTF.

The rearrangement links TRBV3-1 (or the pseudogene TRBV3-2) to TRBJ1-1, with TRBD1 as a possible D gene (6 bases). The germline V and J ends were trimmed by 6 bases and 0 bases, with 8 bases remaining between them. CDR1 is LGHDT, CDR2 YNNKEL, per germline (reference sequence). This CDR3 has 13 residues. CDR3 in amino acids: CASRTGLNTEAFF. CDR3 sequence (DNA): TGTGCCAGCAGAACAGGGTTGAACACTGAAGCTTTCTTT.

The chain carries TRBV30 and TRBJ2-1; tentative D call: TRBD2 (5 bases). V lost 0 bases and J 7 bases, leaving 13 bases between the germline ends. This CDR3 contains 14 residues. From germline, CDR1 is GTSNPN and CDR2 SVGIG (reference sequence). For the CDR3, the DNA is TGTGCCTGGAGTGTACTTAGTGGCGGGAATGAGCAGTTCTTC. Translating it yields CAWSVLSGGNEQFF.

The rearrangement joins TRBV5-4 to TRBJ2-3, with 7 bases identical to TRBD2. Trimming took 0 bases from V and 3 from J; bases not matched to a gene: 10. This CDR3 contains 17 residues. In germline, CDR1 is SGHNT, CDR2 YYREEE (reference sequence). CDR3 nucleotide sequence: TGTGCCAGCAGCTTGGGGCTTTCGGGACTACGTACAGATACGCAGTATTTT. Protein: CASSLGLSGLRTDTQYF.

The table lists this clone with a count of one. This chain links TRBV4-3 with TRBJ2-3; TRBD2 is a possible D gene (6 bases). The CDR3 length is 17 residues. Germline V CDR1 and CDR2: LGHNA, YSLEER. Trimming pared 0 bases from V and 0 bases from J, leaving 13 bases between. Here the CDR3 reads CASSQDLASASTDTQYF. The CDR3 nucleotides are TGCGCCAGCAGCCAAGACCTCGCTAGCGCTAGCACAGATACGCAGTATTTT.

The rearrangement links TRBV27 to TRBJ2-5, with 7 bases aligning to TRBD2. V dropped 6 bases and J dropped 2; count of bases not matched to a gene: 9. The CDR3 is 15 residues long. The germline V gene encodes CDR1 MNHEY and CDR2 SMNVEV (reference sequence). Written as DNA, the CDR3 is TGTGCCAGCAGCCTGGGAGGGACGGAACAAGAGACCCAGTACTTC. Encoded protein: CASSLGGTEQETQYF.

Only a few counts were recorded for this clone. This rearrangement joins TRBV4-1 to TRBJ2-1; D possibly corresponds to TRBD2 (5 bases). The V gene lost 3 bases and the J gene lost 8 bases, with 14 bases spanning the gap. The germline gives CDR1 MGHRA, CDR2 YSYEKL. This CDR3 region has 14 residues. The CDR3 sequence is CASSHLSTSDEQFF. CDR3 DNA sequence: TGCGCCAGCAGCCATCTCTCTACTAGTGATGAGCAGTTCTTC.

The CDR3 here is CASSPTGGQGEQYF. The DNA of the CDR3 is TGTGCCAGCTCACCGACAGGGGGCCAGGGCGAGCAGTACTTC. V and J are TRBV18 and TRBJ2-7; 10 bases agree with TRBD1. With 3 bases clipped from V and 6 bases from J, the junction kept 5 bases outside the gene matches. In germline, CDR1 is KGHSH, CDR2 LQKENI. The CDR3 length is 14 residues.

The chain uses TRBV3-1 (or the pseudogene TRBV3-2) and TRBJ1-3, with D possibly being TRBD1 (6 bases). The CDR3 is 18 amino acids. V shed 0 bases and J shed 0 bases, with 15 bases lying between them. Germline assignment: CDR1 LGHDT and CDR2 YNNKEL (reference sequence). The CDR3 coding sequence is TGTGCCAGCAGCCAAGATCAGACAGGTCAGTACTCTGGAAACACCATATATTTT. Its protein product is CASSQDQTGQYSGNTIYF.

V usage is TRBV7-8 and J usage is TRBJ1-2; D perhaps matches TRBD1 (5 bases). V shed 0 bases and J shed 8 bases, with 25 bases lying between them. CDR1 and CDR2 from the germline V gene are SGHVS and FQNEAQ. There are 18 residues in the CDR3. DNA for the CDR3: TGTGCCAGCAGCTTAGCGAGGTTTAGGGGCAGCTCTCAGGGAGGCTACACCTTC. Translation gives CASSLARFRGSSQGGYTF.

This chain uses TRBV27 with TRBJ1-2; D is perhaps TRBD1 (5 bases). This CDR3 region has 15 residues. V lost 6 bases, J lost 6 bases, and 20 bases lay in between. Germline V gene lookup returns CDR1 MNHEY and CDR2 SMNVEV (reference sequence). CDR3 sequence: CASRGSGGGVHGYTF. The CDR3 DNA sequence: TGTGCCAGCAGAGGATCGGGGGGAGGGGTCCATGGCTACACCTTC.

A remark on this clone: Other DNA variants within this sample encode the same CDR3. This rearrangement joins TRBV27 to TRBJ2-3, with 13 bases matching TRBD2. The CDR3 runs to 16 residues. Trimming removed 5 bases from V and 3 bases from J; junction bases left unmatched: 5. The germline CDR1 and CDR2 sequences are MNHEY and SMNVEV (reference sequence). The CDR3 sequence is CASSLRLAGGTDTQYF. The CDR3 DNA sequence: TGTGCCAGCAGTCTCCGACTAGCGGGAGGTACAGATACGCAGTATTTT.

The chain is built from TRBV4-1 and TRBJ1-1; D is undetermined. Germline V lookup: CDR1 MGHRA, CDR2 YSYEKL. The CDR3 loop spans 13 amino acids. The V end lost 4 bases, the J end lost 3 bases, and 9 bases lay between the germline ends. CDR3 sequence reads: CASSPWSHTEAFF. For the CDR3, the DNA is TGCGCCAGCAGCCCCTGGAGCCACACTGAAGCTTTCTTT.

This chain joins TRBV4-1 and TRBJ1-3, with TRBD1 matching 8 bases. Germline CDR1 reads MGHRA; CDR2 reads YSYEKL. CDR3 length equals 17 residues. The junction had 11 bases not matched to a gene; V was cut back by 4 bases and J by 3 bases. CDR3 sequence (DNA): TGCGCCAGCAGCCCAGTACCGACAGGGGTCGTTGGAAACACCATATATTTT. This encodes CASSPVPTGVVGNTIYF.

The rearrangement uses TRBV7-2 and TRBJ2-7; 8 bases are a match to TRBD2. The length of the CDR3 is 14 residues. Trimming cost V 4 bases and J 3 bases; bases outside gene matches: 5. Germline V CDR1 and CDR2: SGHTA, FQGNSA. CDR3 loop: CASSSGTSLYEQYF. The CDR3 DNA follows: TGTGCCAGCAGCTCCGGGACTAGTCTCTACGAGCAGTACTTC.

A single count supports this clone. The chain recombines TRBV11-2 with TRBJ2-1; 7 bases agree with TRBD2. The V and J ends lost 1 base and 0 bases, in that order; junction bases with no gene match: 6. Germline V lookup: CDR1 SGHAT, CDR2 FQNNGV. This CDR3 comprises 17 residues. The CDR3 protein is CASSLAPGEGSYNEQFF. The CDR3 nucleotides read TGTGCCAGCAGCTTAGCCCCCGGGGAGGGCTCCTACAATGAGCAGTTCTTC.

For the CDR3, the DNA is TGTGCCAGCAGCCCCGGAACAGCTAACTATGGCTACACCTTC. Residues: CASSPGTANYGYTF. The chain carries TRBV7-8 and TRBJ1-2, with D unresolved. This CDR3 contains 14 residues. Per germline, CDR1 SGHVS and CDR2 FQNEAQ. Trimming removed 5 bases from V and 0 bases from J, with 10 bases in between.